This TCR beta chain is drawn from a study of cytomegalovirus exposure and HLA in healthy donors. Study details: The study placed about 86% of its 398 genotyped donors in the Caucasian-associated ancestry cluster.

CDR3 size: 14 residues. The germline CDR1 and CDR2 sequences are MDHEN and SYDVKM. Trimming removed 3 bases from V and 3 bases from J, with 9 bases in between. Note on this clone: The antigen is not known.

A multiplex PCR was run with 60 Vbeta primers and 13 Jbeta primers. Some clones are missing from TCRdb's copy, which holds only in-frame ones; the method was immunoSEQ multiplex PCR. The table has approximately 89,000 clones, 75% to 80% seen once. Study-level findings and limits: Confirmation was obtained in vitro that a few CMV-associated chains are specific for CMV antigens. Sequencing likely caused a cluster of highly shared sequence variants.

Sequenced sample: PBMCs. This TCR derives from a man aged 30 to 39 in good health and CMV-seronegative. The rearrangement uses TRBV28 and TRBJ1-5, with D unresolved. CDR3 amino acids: CASSLSRLNQPQHF. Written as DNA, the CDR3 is TGTGCCAGCAGTTTGTCCAGGCTCAATCAGCCCCAGCATTTT.